One and the same sample provided the 30 T cell receptor beta chains below, sequenced in a study of blood T cell repertoires in COVID-19. Generated by immunoSEQ multiplex PCR, the TCRdb table keeps only in-frame clones and is missing some. Here the sample spans approximately 270,000 clones, about 90% being singletons. Sequenced sample: peripheral blood. These receptors all stem from a man aged 18-30 years with active or convalescent COVID-19.

V and J are TRBV6-5 and TRBJ2-7; a weak D match, TRBD2 (6 bases). V gave up 2 bases and J gave up 3 bases, with 8 bases separating them. Germline assignment: CDR1 MNHEY and CDR2 SVGAGI. The CDR3 consists of 13 residues. Written as DNA, the CDR3 is TGTGCCAGCAGTTACGGGAGGAACTACGAGCAGTACTTC. Protein sequence: CASSYGRNYEQYF.

This CDR3 is CASSTSAGGSRNEQFF. The CDR3 DNA reads as TGTGCCAGCAGCACGTCTGCGGGGGGGAGTAGGAATGAGCAGTTCTTC. The chain joins TRBV5-4 to TRBJ2-1; 9 bases are a match to TRBD2. Trimming took 4 bases from V and 7 from J; bases not matched to a gene: 12. The CDR3 totals 16 residues. The germline V gene has CDR1 SGHNT and CDR2 YYREEE (reference sequence).

The chain uses TRBV6-2 or TRBV6-3 and TRBJ2-3; no clear D gene. The germline V gene has CDR1 MNHEY and CDR2 SVGEGT. V gave up 4 bases and J gave up 7 bases, with 9 bases separating them. The CDR3 is 12 residues long. In nucleotides, the CDR3 is TGTGCCAGCAGTTCAGCTAGTTATACGCAGTATTTT. It specifies CASSSASYTQYF.

This clone has only one observation. The gene calls are TRBV19 and TRBJ2-7; 7 bases agree with TRBD2. Germline V gene sequence: CDR1 LNHDA, CDR2 SQIVND (reference sequence). Trimming cost V 5 bases and J 0 bases; bases outside gene matches: 7. This CDR3 is 15 amino acids long. The CDR3 nucleotides are TGTGCCAGTAGTCCCCGACTAGCAGACTCCTACGAGCAGTACTTC. Amino acids: CASSPRLADSYEQYF.

The chain is built from TRBV6-5 and TRBJ1-4; 8 bases are a match to TRBD1. The trim removed 2 bases at V and 7 bases at J, leaving 6 bases unmatched. The CDR3 runs 15 residues. The germline V gene encodes CDR1 MNHEY and CDR2 SVGAGI. As DNA, the CDR3 is TGTGCCAGCAGTTACGGGACAGGCTTTGCTGAAAAACTGTTTTTT. As protein: CASSYGTGFAEKLFF.

This chain connects TRBV5-4 to TRBJ1-6, with TRBD1 matching 7 bases. CDR1 and CDR2 from the germline V gene are SGHNT and YYREEE (reference sequence). V lost 4 bases to trimming and J lost 8 bases; unmatched junction nucleotides: 3. The CDR3 spans 13 residues. The CDR3, as DNA: TGTGCCAGCAGCCGACAGGGTGATTCACCCCTCCACTTT. This translates into CASSRQGDSPLHF.

The chain links TRBV7-2 to TRBJ1-2; 8 bases align to TRBD1. Germline V gives CDR1 SGHTA, CDR2 FQGNSA. This CDR3 region has 14 residues. After removal of 3 bases from V and 8 bases from J, the junction contained 8 bases not matched to a gene. This CDR3 reads CASSFGTGRTGYTF. The CDR3 DNA follows: TGTGCCAGCAGCTTTGGGACAGGAAGGACGGGCTACACCTTC.

This chain connects TRBV27 to TRBJ1-5, with 10 nucleotides matching TRBD1. The CDR3 is made up of 15 amino acids. Germline V gene lookup returns CDR1 MNHEY and CDR2 SMNVEV (reference sequence). V dropped 4 bases and J dropped 5; count of bases not matched to a gene: 5. The CDR3 coding sequence is TGTGCCAGCAGTTCAGGGACAGGGGATTATCAGCCCCAGCATTTT. Translated, it gives CASSSGTGDYQPQHF.

V gene TRBV7-2 combines with J gene TRBJ1-1; TRBD1 aligns across 7 bases. With V trimmed by 1 base and J by 7 bases, 6 bases remained unmatched. Germline lookup yields CDR1 SGHTA and CDR2 FQGNSA. CDR3 size: 14 residues. CDR3 region: CASSLGPDRDEAFF. The CDR3 bases are TGTGCCAGCAGCTTAGGCCCCGACAGGGATGAAGCTTTCTTT. Complete variable domain (other parts from reference TRBV7-2 and TRBJ1-1): GAGVSQSPSNKVTEKGKDVELRCDPISGHTALYWYRQSLGQGLEFLIYFQGNSAPDKSGLPSDRFSAERTGGSVSTLTIQRTQQEDSAVYLCASSLGPDRDEAFFGQGTRLTVV.

This chain joins TRBV10-3 and TRBJ2-5, with 8 bases that match TRBD1. The CDR3 is made up of 13 amino acids. With V trimmed by 9 bases and J by 4 bases, 7 bases remained unmatched. The germline V gene encodes CDR1 ENHRY and CDR2 SYGVKD. The CDR3 protein is CAISDRGGETQYF. The CDR3 DNA sequence: TGTGCCATATCCGACAGGGGAGGAGAGACCCAGTACTTC.

This chain uses TRBV4-1 with TRBJ2-2; TRBD2 aligns across 8 bases. Losses at the gene ends were 4 bases for V and 2 bases for J; bases not matched to a gene: 12. The V gene's germline CDR1 is MGHRA and CDR2 YSYEKL. The CDR3 length is 18 residues. The CDR3 nucleotides read TGCGCCAGCAGCCCGAGCGGGGGCCCCAGACTAAACACCGGGGAGCTGTTTTTT. This sequence encodes CASSPSGGPRLNTGELFF.

The chain joins TRBV7-2 to TRBJ1-5; 8 nucleotides match TRBD1. Trimming cost V 5 bases and J 4 bases; bases outside gene matches: 7. Germline CDR1 reads SGHTA; CDR2 reads FQGNSA. The length of the CDR3 is 15 residues. The CDR3 loop is CASSPTGGSNQPQHF. DNA for the CDR3: TGTGCCAGCAGCCCAACAGGGGGAAGTAATCAGCCCCAGCATTTT.

The chain combines TRBV7-8 with TRBJ1-1; D is unclear. The CDR3 is made up of 18 amino acids. Per the germline V gene, CDR1 is SGHVS and CDR2 is FQNEAQ. Between the trimmed V and J ends, which lost 2 bases and 1 base, there was a span of 20 bases. The CDR3, as DNA: TGTGCCAGCAGCTTAAGAGGCACACCGACCAAGCAGAACACTGAAGCTTTCTTT. The encoded protein is CASSLRGTPTKQNTEAFF.

The chain carries TRBV11-2 and TRBJ2-5; 14 bases fit TRBD2. V trimming: 1 base; J trimming: 5 bases; junction bases outside the gene matches: 3. Per the germline V gene, CDR1 is SGHAT and CDR2 is FQNNGV. The length of the CDR3 is 16 residues. The CDR3 loop is CASSLGLAGGGETQYF. The CDR3 nucleotides are TGTGCCAGCAGCTTAGGACTAGCGGGAGGGGGTGAGACCCAGTACTTC.

This clone was observed once. The chain employs TRBV9 and TRBJ1-1; the match to TRBD1 covers 12 bases. Germline loops: CDR1 SGDLS, CDR2 YYNGEE. The CDR3 runs to 18 residues. V dropped 0 bases and J dropped 1; count of bases not matched to a gene: 7. The CDR3 region is CASSVGTGTGGGNTEAFF. The DNA of the CDR3 is TGTGCCAGCAGCGTAGGCACCGGGACAGGGGGCGGGAACACTGAAGCTTTCTTT.

This sequence joins TRBV11-2 and TRBJ2-3; 7 bases fit TRBD2. With V trimmed by 6 bases and J by 5 bases, 11 bases remained unmatched. This CDR3 region has 15 residues. The germline CDR1 and CDR2 sequences are SGHAT and FQNNGV. CDR3 in DNA: TGTGCCAGCAGGTACGGTGCGGGAGTAGGAGATACGCAGTATTTT. Translated: CASRYGAGVGDTQYF.

The J gene is TRBJ1-1, the V gene TRBV4-3, with 11 bases aligning to TRBD1. Germline CDR1 is LGHNA and CDR2 is YSLEER. The CDR3 has 15 amino acids. The V segment lost 0 bases and the J segment 8 bases; nucleotides outside the gene matches: 5. CDR3 sequence: CASSQDWDRGREAFF. The CDR3 nucleotides read TGCGCCAGCAGCCAAGATTGGGACAGGGGGAGAGAAGCTTTCTTT.

The chain joins TRBV20-1 to TRBJ1-5, with D unresolved. The germline V and J ends were trimmed by 3 bases and 0 bases, with 6 bases remaining between them. The germline V gene encodes CDR1 DFQATT and CDR2 SNEGSKA (reference sequence). The CDR3 runs 13 residues. The CDR3 DNA reads as TGCAGTGCTAGTGGAGATAGCAATCAGCCCCAGCATTTT. Amino acid sequence: CSASGDSNQPQHF.

V and J are TRBV5-1 and TRBJ2-1; 7 nucleotides match TRBD2. CDR1 and CDR2 from the germline V gene are SGHRS and YFSETQ. This CDR3 is 17 amino acids long. The J segment lost 1 base and the V segment lost 4 bases, leaving 11 bases of the junction unmatched. The CDR3 DNA follows: TGCGCCAGCAGCCCCAGCGGGGCCTACCGTTCCTACAATGAGCAGTTCTTC. Protein product: CASSPSGAYRSYNEQFF.

The rearrangement links TRBV19 to TRBJ1-5, with 10 bases fitting TRBD1. The CDR3 has 16 residues. With 7 bases clipped from V and 1 base from J, the junction kept 7 bases outside the gene matches. CDR1 LNHDA and CDR2 SQIVND come from the germline V gene (reference sequence). The CDR3 protein is CASTPTGGASNQPQHF. The DNA for the CDR3 is TGTGCCAGTACCCCGACAGGGGGCGCGAGCAATCAGCCCCAGCATTTT.

This sequence joins TRBV20-1 and TRBJ1-4, with D perhaps matching TRBD1 (6 bases). Trimming stripped 6 bases from V and 16 bases from J, with 18 bases between. In germline, CDR1 is DFQATT, CDR2 SNEGSKA (reference sequence). This CDR3 comprises 11 residues. Written as DNA, the CDR3 is TGCAGTGCAAATTATCCGGGACACAGGTTTTTT. Protein: CSANYPGHRFF.

The genes are TRBV5-1 and TRBJ2-2; 7 bases align to TRBD1. In germline, CDR1 is SGHRS, CDR2 YFSETQ. The CDR3 extends over 15 amino acids. V lost 0 bases to trimming and J lost 1 base; unmatched junction nucleotides: 0. This CDR3 is CASSLAGGNTGELFF. Here the CDR3 DNA reads TGCGCCAGCAGCTTGGCAGGGGGGAACACCGGGGAGCTGTTTTTT. Complete variable domain (other parts from reference TRBV5-1 and TRBJ2-2): KAGVTQTPRYLIKTRGQQVTLSCSPISGHRSVSWYQQTPGQGLQFLFEYFSETQRNKGNFPGRFSGRQFSNSRSEMNVSTLELGDSALYLCASSLAGGNTGELFFGEGSRLTVL.

The chain combines TRBV2 with TRBJ2-2, with TRBD1 as a possible D gene (6 bases). Germline values: CDR1 SNHLY, CDR2 FYNNEI. CDR3 length: 16 amino acids. Trimming pared 1 base from V and 4 bases from J, leaving 13 bases between. CDR3 nucleotides: TGTGCCAGCAGTGAAGTTGGGGGCTCTAGCACCGGGGAGCTGTTTTTT. Protein product: CASSEVGGSSTGELFF.

The chain recombines TRBV2 with TRBJ2-5; possibly TRBD2 for D (6 bases). The CDR3 has 13 amino acids. V lost 6 bases and J 1 base, leaving 9 bases between the germline ends. Germline loops: CDR1 SNHLY, CDR2 FYNNEI. The DNA for the CDR3 is TGTGCCAGCAGAGTCGGGGGCCAAGAGACCCAGTACTTC. It translates to CASRVGGQETQYF.

The chain combines TRBV15 with TRBJ1-1; D is perhaps TRBD1 (6 bases). From germline, CDR1 is LNHNV and CDR2 YYDKDF (reference sequence). Trimming left V 4 bases short and J 1 base short, with 22 bases between. This CDR3 has 18 amino acids. CDR3 loop: CATSIKRSQGDRNTEAFF. CDR3 in DNA: TGTGCCACCAGCATAAAGAGGTCACAGGGAGATAGGAACACTGAAGCTTTCTTT.

The chain couples TRBV4-3 to TRBJ2-1; 8 positions agree with TRBD1. The CDR3 covers 16 residues. Per germline, CDR1 LGHNA and CDR2 YSLEER. With V trimmed by 3 bases and J by 0 bases, 4 bases remained unmatched. CDR3 bases: TGCGCCAGCAGCCACAGACAGGGGAGCTCCTACAATGAGCAGTTCTTC. It translates to CASSHRQGSSYNEQFF.

The V and J genes are TRBV4-2 and TRBJ2-2, with TRBD1 as a possible D gene (6 bases). The CDR3 contains 15 residues. Trimming took off 6 bases at V and 2 bases at J, with 13 bases between the two ends. The germline CDR1 and CDR2 sequences are LGHNA and YNFKEQ. In DNA form, the CDR3 reads TGTGCCAGCAGGAGAGGGGGTTTAAACACCGGGGAGCTGTTTTTT. It translates to CASRRGGLNTGELFF.

This chain links TRBV27 with TRBJ1-1; 9 bases match TRBD1. CDR3 length equals 15 residues. Germline V gene lookup returns CDR1 MNHEY and CDR2 SMNVEV (reference sequence). V was clipped by 6 bases and J by 0 bases; unmatched bases: 5. The CDR3 loop reads CASRGQGYMNTEAFF. The CDR3 nucleotides are TGTGCCAGCAGGGGACAGGGATACATGAACACTGAAGCTTTCTTT.

CDR3 sequence (DNA): TGTGCCAGCAGTGCCGCTCCGGGACAGAGGACTAGCGGGACCTACGAGCAGTACTTC. It specifies CASSAAPGQRTSGTYEQYF. The chain combines TRBV27 with TRBJ2-7; 12 nucleotides agree with TRBD2. Losses at the gene ends were 5 bases for V and 2 bases for J; bases not matched to a gene: 16. Germline V CDR1 and CDR2: MNHEY, SMNVEV (reference sequence). This CDR3 comprises 19 residues.

A remark on this clone: An end of the junction does not agree with germline; a read error may underlie this. The chain is built from TRBV20-1 and TRBJ2-5; 11 bases are a match to TRBD2. This CDR3 region has 11 residues. Looked up from germline, CDR1 is DFQATT and CDR2 is SNEGSKA (reference sequence). The CDR3 DNA is TGCAGTGCTAAGACTAGCGGGGTCCGGGACTTC. Its protein product is CSAKTSGVRDF.